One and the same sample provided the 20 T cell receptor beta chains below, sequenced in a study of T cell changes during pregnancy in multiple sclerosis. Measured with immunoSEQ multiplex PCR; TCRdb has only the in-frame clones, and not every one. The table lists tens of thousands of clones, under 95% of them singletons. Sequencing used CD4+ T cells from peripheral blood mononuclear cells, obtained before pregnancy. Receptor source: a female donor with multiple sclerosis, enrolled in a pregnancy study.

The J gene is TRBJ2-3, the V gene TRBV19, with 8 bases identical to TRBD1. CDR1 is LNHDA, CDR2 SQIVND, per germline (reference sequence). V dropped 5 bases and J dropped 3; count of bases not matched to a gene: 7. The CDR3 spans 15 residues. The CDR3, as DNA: TGTGCCAGTAGTCCGCGGGACAGGAATACAGATACGCAGTATTTT. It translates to CASSPRDRNTDTQYF.

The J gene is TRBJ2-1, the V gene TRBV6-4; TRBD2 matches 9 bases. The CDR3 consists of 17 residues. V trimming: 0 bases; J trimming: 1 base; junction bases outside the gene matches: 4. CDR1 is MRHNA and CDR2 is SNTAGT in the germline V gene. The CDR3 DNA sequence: TGTGCCAGCAGTGACTCCCCTAGCGGGGCATCCTACAATGAGCAGTTCTTC. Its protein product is CASSDSPSGASYNEQFF.

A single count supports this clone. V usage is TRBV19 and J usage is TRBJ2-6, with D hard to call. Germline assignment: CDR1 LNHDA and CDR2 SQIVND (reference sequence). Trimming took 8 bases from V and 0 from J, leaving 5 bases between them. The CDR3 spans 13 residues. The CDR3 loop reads CASRYSGANVLTF. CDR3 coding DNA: TGTGCCAGTCGGTACTCTGGGGCCAACGTCCTGACTTTC.

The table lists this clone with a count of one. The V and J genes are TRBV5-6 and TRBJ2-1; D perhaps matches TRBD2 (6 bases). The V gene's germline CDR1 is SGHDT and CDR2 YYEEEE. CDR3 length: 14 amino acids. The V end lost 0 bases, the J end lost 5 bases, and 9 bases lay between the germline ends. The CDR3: CASSLVGGDNEQFF. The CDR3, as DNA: TGTGCCAGCAGCTTGGTTGGAGGGGACAATGAGCAGTTCTTC.

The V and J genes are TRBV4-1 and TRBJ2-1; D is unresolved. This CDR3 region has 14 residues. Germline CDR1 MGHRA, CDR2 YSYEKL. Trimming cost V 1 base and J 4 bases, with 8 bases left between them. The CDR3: CASSQVGGYNEQFF. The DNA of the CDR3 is TGCGCCAGCAGCCAAGTCGGCGGATACAATGAGCAGTTCTTC.

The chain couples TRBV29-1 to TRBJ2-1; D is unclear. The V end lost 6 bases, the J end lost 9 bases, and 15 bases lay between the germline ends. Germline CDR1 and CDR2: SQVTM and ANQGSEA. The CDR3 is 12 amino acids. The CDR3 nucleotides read TGCAGCGTGCAGACCGGGTTCGGTGAGCAGTTCTTC. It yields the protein CSVQTGFGEQFF.

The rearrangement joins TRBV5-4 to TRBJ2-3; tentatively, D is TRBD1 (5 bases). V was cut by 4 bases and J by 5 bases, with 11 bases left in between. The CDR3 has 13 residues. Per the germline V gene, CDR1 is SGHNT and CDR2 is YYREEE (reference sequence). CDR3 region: CASSQTAEDTQYF. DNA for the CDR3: TGTGCCAGCAGCCAGACAGCAGAAGATACGCAGTATTTT.

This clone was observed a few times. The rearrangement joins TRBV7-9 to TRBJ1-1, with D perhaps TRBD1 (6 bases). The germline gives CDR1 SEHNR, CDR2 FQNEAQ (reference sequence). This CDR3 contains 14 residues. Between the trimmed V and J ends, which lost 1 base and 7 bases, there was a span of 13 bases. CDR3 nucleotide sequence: TGTGCCAGCAGCTTAGGAGGGGGATCGGTTGAAGCTTTCTTT. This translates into CASSLGGGSVEAFF.

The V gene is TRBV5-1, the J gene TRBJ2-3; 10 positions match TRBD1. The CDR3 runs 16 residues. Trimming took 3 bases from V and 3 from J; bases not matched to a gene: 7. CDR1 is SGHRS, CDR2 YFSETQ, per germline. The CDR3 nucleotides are TGCGCCAGCAGCTCACGACAGGGGGCGCCGACAGATACGCAGTATTTT. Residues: CASSSRQGAPTDTQYF. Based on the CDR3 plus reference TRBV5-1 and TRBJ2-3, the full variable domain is KAGVTQTPRYLIKTRGQQVTLSCSPISGHRSVSWYQQTPGQGLQFLFEYFSETQRNKGNFPGRFSGRQFSNSRSEMNVSTLELGDSALYLCASSSRQGAPTDTQYFGPGTRLTVL.

The CDR3 DNA is TGTGCCAGCAGTGGGGACAGGGGCCATGGCTACACCTTC. It codes for CASSGDRGHGYTF. The chain couples TRBV6-1 to TRBJ1-2; 10 bases line up with TRBD1. Trimming cost V 4 bases and J 6 bases; bases outside gene matches: 2. The germline CDR1 and CDR2 sequences are MNHNS and SASEGT. The CDR3 covers 13 residues.

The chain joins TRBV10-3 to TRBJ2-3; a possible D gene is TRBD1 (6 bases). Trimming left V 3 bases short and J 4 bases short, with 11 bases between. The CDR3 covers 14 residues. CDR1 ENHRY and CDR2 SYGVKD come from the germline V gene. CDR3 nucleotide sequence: TGTGCCATCAGTGACACAGGGCCCGCAGATACGCAGTATTTT. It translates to CAISDTGPADTQYF.

CDR3 in DNA: TGTGCCAGTGGTCAGCGACAGGGAGGTCAGCCCCAGCATTTT. It codes for CASGQRQGGQPQHF. The chain employs TRBV19 and TRBJ1-5; 7 bases agree with TRBD1. The CDR3 contains 14 residues. Per germline, CDR1 LNHDA and CDR2 SQIVND (reference sequence). J was trimmed by 6 bases and V by 8 bases; bases with no gene match: 10.

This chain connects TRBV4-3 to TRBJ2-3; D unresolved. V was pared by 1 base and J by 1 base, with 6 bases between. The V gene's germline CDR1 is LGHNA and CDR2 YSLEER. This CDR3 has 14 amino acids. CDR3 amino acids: CASSQVLGTDTQYF. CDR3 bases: TGCGCCAGCAGCCAAGTTCTAGGCACAGATACGCAGTATTTT.

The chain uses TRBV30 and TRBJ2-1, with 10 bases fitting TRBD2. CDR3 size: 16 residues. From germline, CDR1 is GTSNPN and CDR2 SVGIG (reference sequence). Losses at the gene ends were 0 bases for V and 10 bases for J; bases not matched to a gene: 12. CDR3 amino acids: CAWSVPLAGAFREQFF. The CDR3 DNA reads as TGTGCCTGGAGTGTACCGCTAGCGGGGGCCTTCAGGGAGCAGTTCTTC.

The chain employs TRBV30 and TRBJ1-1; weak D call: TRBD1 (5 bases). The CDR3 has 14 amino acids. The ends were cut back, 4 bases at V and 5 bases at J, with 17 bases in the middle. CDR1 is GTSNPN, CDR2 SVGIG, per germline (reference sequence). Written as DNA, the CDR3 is TGTGCCTGGACCCGGGGGGGAAAAGTTACTGAAGCTTTCTTT. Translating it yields CAWTRGGKVTEAFF.

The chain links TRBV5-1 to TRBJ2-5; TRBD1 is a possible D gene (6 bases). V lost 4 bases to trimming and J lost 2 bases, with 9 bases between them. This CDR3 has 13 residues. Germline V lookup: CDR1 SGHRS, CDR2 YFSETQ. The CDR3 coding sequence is TGCGCCAGCAGCACACAGGGTCAAGAGACCCAGTACTTC. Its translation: CASSTQGQETQYF. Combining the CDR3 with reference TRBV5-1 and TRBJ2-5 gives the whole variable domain KAGVTQTPRYLIKTRGQQVTLSCSPISGHRSVSWYQQTPGQGLQFLFEYFSETQRNKGNFPGRFSGRQFSNSRSEMNVSTLELGDSALYLCASSTQGQETQYFGPGTRLLVL.

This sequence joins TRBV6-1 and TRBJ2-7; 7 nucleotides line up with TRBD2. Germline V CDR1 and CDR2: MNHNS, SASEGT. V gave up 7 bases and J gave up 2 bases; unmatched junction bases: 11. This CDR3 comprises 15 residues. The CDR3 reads CASTGRSILAYEQYF. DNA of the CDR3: TGTGCCAGCACCGGGAGGTCAATTCTTGCCTACGAGCAGTACTTC.

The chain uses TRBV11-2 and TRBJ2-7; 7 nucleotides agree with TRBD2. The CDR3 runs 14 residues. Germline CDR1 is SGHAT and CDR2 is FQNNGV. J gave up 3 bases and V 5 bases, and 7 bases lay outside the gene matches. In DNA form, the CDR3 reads TGTGCCAGCAGCGTGGTGACTAGCATCTACGAGCAGTACTTC. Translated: CASSVVTSIYEQYF.

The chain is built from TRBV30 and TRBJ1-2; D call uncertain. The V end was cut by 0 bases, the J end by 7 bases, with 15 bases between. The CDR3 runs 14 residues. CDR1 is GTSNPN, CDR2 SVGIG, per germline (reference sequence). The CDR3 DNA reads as TGTGCCTGGAGTGTATTATCGTCCTCGGGTGGCTACACCTTC. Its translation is CAWSVLSSSGGYTF.

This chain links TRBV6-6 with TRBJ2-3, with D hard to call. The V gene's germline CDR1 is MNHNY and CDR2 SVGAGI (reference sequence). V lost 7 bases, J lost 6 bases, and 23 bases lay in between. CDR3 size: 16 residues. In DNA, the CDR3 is TGTGCCAGCAAGTCCCGTGCGGCCGATTCAAGGGATACGCAGTATTTT. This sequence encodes CASKSRAADSRDTQYF.